A selection of T cell receptor beta chains follows, all from one sample in a study of T cell responses to AZD1222 COVID-19 vaccine. Libraries were prepared by immunoSEQ multiplex PCR; TCRdb keeps only in-frame clonotypes and omits some of them. The table includes 180,000 or so clones, approximately 90% detected once. This specimen consisted of peripheral blood, obtained 28 days after the second dose of the MenACWY control vaccine. These receptors were taken from an adult who received the MenACWY meningococcal vaccine as a control. Each CDR3 is given with its conserved first and last residue. D genes are given only for firm matches. Clone size is stated in some rows and not others, as once, few, many or a class when expanded.

v_call	j_call	d_call	clone_size	cdr3_nt	cdr3_aa
TRBV28	TRBJ1-2	-	-	TGTGCCAGCAACACTGGGCAGGGTCACTATGGCTACACCTTC	CASNTGQGHYGYTF
TRBV14	TRBJ2-1	-	-	TGTGCCAGCAGCCCTTCCGGGACTCTCCCGGGTGAGCAGTTCTTC	CASSPSGTLPGEQFF
TRBV5-4	TRBJ1-2	TRBD1	-	TGTGCCAGCAGCTCCGGGACAGTCTATAACTATGGCTACACCTTC	CASSSGTVYNYGYTF
TRBV4-3	TRBJ1-3	-	-	TGCGCCAGCAGCAACCACTTAAGGGTATCGAGCTCTGGAAACACCATATATTTT	CASSNHLRVSSSGNTIYF
TRBV5-1	TRBJ2-7	TRBD1	-	TGCGCCAGCAGCTTGGGTCCAGGGACAGGGGGCTACGAGCAGTACTTC	CASSLGPGTGGYEQYF
TRBV11-2	TRBJ1-2	-	-	TGTGCCAGCAGTCCCCGACAGTTTGGCTATGGCTACACCTTC	CASSPRQFGYGYTF
TRBV5-1	TRBJ2-1	-	once	TGCGCCAGCAGCTTGGTGGGAGGCTACAATGAGCAGTTCTTC	CASSLVGGYNEQFF
TRBV5-1	TRBJ1-5	TRBD1	-	TGCGCCAGCAGCCCCTTGGACAGGGTCGGGCCCCAGCATTTT	CASSPLDRVGPQHF
TRBV6-1	TRBJ2-3	TRBD2	few	TGTGCCAGCAGTGACGTTAGCGGGAGGCCCGATACGCAGTATTTT	CASSDVSGRPDTQYF
TRBV28	TRBJ2-7	TRBD1	once	TGTGCCAGCAGAGCCCCTGGGACAGGGACCGAGCAGTACTTC	CASRAPGTGTEQYF
TRBV19	TRBJ1-1	-	-	TGTGCCAGTAGTATTTACACTGAAGCTTTCTTT	CASSIYTEAFF
TRBV28	TRBJ1-1	-	-	TGTGCCAGCACAGACAGATACACTGAAGCTTTCTTT	CASTDRYTEAFF
TRBV6-2/TRBV6-3	TRBJ1-1	-	-	TGTGCCAGCAGTCCCGAGGGGGTGAGAACTGAAGCTTTCTTT	CASSPEGVRTEAFF
TRBV11-2	TRBJ2-7	TRBD2	once	TGTGCCAGCAGCCCTGGACTAGCGGGAGAAGGCCGCCCCTACGAGCAGTACTTC	CASSPGLAGEGRPYEQYF
TRBV6-2/TRBV6-3	TRBJ2-1	TRBD2	-	TGTGCCAGCAGTGCTACAACTAGCGGGAGTGGGGATGAGCAGTTCTTC	CASSATTSGSGDEQFF
TRBV28	TRBJ1-4	TRBD1	-	TGTGCCAGCAGGCCACAGGGGGCTTATGGAGTTGGAGAAAAACTGTTTTTT	CASRPQGAYGVGEKLFF